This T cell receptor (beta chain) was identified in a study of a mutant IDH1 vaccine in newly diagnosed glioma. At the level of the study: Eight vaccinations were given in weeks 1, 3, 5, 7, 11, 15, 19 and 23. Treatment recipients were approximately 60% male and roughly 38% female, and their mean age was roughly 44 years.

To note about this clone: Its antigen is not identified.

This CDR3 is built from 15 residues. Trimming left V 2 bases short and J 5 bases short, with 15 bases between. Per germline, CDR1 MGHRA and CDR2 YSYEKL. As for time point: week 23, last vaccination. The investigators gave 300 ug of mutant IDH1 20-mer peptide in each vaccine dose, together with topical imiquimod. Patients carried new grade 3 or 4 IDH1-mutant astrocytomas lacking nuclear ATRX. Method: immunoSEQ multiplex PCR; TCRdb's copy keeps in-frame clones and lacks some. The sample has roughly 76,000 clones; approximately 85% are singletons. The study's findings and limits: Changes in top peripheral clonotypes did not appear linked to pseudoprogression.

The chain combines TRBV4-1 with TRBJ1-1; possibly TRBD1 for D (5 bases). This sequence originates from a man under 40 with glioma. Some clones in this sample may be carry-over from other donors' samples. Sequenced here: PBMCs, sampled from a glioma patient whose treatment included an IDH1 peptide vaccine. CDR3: CASSQRDGGNTEAFF. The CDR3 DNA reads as TGCGCCAGCAGCCAACGGGACGGAGGAAATACTGAAGCTTTCTTT.